This paragraph reports one T cell receptor (beta chain). Its cognate antigen is unknown. This CDR3 region has 15 residues. Trimming removed 3 bases at V and 7 bases at J, with 15 bases between. From germline, CDR1 is MDHEN and CDR2 SYDVKM. These data come from a study of T cell responses to AZD1222 COVID-19 vaccine. Study-wide results and caveats: Of the AZD1222 recipients, only 5 or 6 were seropositive at baseline. Among the donors, most were white British and more were female, and clonal diversity was possibly underestimated. Repertoire samples came only from after the peak T cell response.

Method: immunoSEQ multiplex PCR; TCRdb's copy keeps in-frame clones and lacks some. Counted here are around 210,000 clones, 90% to 95% occurring once; the ten biggest clones make up over 1.5%. This sequence originates from an adult who received the MenACWY meningococcal vaccine as a control. Specimen: peripheral blood, collected 28 days after the second dose of the MenACWY control vaccine. The chain employs TRBV28 and TRBJ1-4; perhaps TRBD1 as D (6 bases). CDR3 loop: CASSFTWGPVEKLFF. The CDR3 region has the DNA TGTGCCAGCAGTTTTACGTGGGGGCCTGTTGAAAAACTGTTTTTT.